One and the same sample provided the 9 T cell receptor beta chains below, sequenced in a study of blood T cell repertoires in COVID-19. Sequencing was performed with immunoSEQ multiplex PCR; in TCRdb, only in-frame clones are kept and a portion is missing. Here the sample spans about 350,000 clones, more than 70% being singletons. Sequenced input: peripheral blood. The source is a woman in her fifties or sixties with COVID-19, enrolled during active disease.

V and J are TRBV6-6 and TRBJ2-7; 8 bases line up with TRBD1. The CDR3 has 15 amino acids. V lost 0 bases, J lost 4 bases, and 5 bases stayed unmatched. Germline V CDR1 and CDR2: MNHNY, SVGAGI (reference sequence). The CDR3 is CASSYSDRAGYEQYF. The CDR3 DNA follows: TGTGCCAGCAGTTACTCGGACAGGGCAGGATACGAGCAGTACTTC.

This clone is a singleton in its sample. The chain couples TRBV6-1 to TRBJ1-1; 12 bases agree with TRBD1. The V gene's germline CDR1 is MNHNS and CDR2 SASEGT. The CDR3 covers 15 residues. Trimming removed 2 bases from V and 10 bases from J; junction bases left unmatched: 8. The CDR3 nucleotides are TGTGCCAGCAGTGAACCGGGACAGGGGGCGCGTATAGCTTTCTTT. Translated, it gives CASSEPGQGARIAFF.

V and J are TRBV19 and TRBJ2-7; 12 bases are shared with TRBD1. The J segment lost 9 bases and the V segment lost 0 bases, leaving 3 bases of the junction unmatched. CDR3 size: 14 residues. Germline-derived CDR1 and CDR2 are LNHDA and SQIVND (reference sequence). The CDR3 nucleotides are TGTGCCAGTAGTATAGACGGGACAGGGGGCTCGCAGTACTTC. Translation gives CASSIDGTGGSQYF.

The rearrangement uses TRBV14 and TRBJ1-5; D unclear. Germline lookup yields CDR1 SGHDN and CDR2 FVKESK. Trimming took off 4 bases at V and 5 bases at J, with 6 bases between the two ends. The CDR3 is 12 amino acids. CDR3 coding DNA: TGTGCCAGCAGCCGGGGAGATCAGCCCCAGCATTTT. Its translation: CASSRGDQPQHF.

For this clone: The same CDR3 is also encoded by other DNA sequences in this sample. The V call is TRBV19, the J call TRBJ1-2; D might be TRBD1 (5 bases). Deletions cut 5 bases from V and 2 bases from J, with 9 bases between. Per germline, CDR1 LNHDA and CDR2 SQIVND (reference sequence). This CDR3 is built from 13 residues. CDR3 in DNA: TGTGCCAGTAGTCCGCAGGGAAACTATGGCTACACCTTC. Protein sequence: CASSPQGNYGYTF.

The rearrangement links TRBV28 to TRBJ1-1; D might be TRBD1 (6 bases). Per the germline V gene, CDR1 is MDHEN and CDR2 is SYDVKM. The ends were cut back, 4 bases at V and 4 bases at J, with 16 bases in the middle. The CDR3 sequence is 15 residues long. This chain's CDR3 is CASSSGGGFGTEAFF. The CDR3 DNA reads TGTGCCAGCAGTTCGGGAGGGGGATTCGGCACTGAAGCTTTCTTT.

This sequence joins TRBV2 and TRBJ2-7; 11 bases are shared with TRBD1. The V gene end was trimmed by 6 bases and the J gene end by 3 bases; junction bases not matched to a gene: 7. Germline CDR1 reads SNHLY; CDR2 reads FYNNEI. The CDR3 sequence is 15 residues long. In nucleotides, the CDR3 is TGTGCCAGCAGAATGGACAGGGGGCAATACTACGAGCAGTACTTC. It encodes CASRMDRGQYYEQYF.

CDR3 loop: CASSVGQGYEQYF. The CDR3 bases are TGTGCCAGTAGTGTTGGACAGGGCTACGAGCAGTACTTC. V and J are TRBV19 and TRBJ2-7, with TRBD1 matching 8 bases. Germline V lookup: CDR1 LNHDA, CDR2 SQIVND (reference sequence). The length of the CDR3 is 13 residues. V dropped 5 bases and J dropped 3; count of bases not matched to a gene: 3.

This chain connects TRBV18 to TRBJ2-5; 10 bases line up with TRBD1. The ends lost 7 bases at V and 5 bases at J; junction bases unmatched: 10. From germline, CDR1 is KGHSH and CDR2 LQKENI. There are 15 residues in the CDR3. CDR3 in amino acids: CASLPRTGGYETQYF. CDR3 nucleotides: TGTGCCAGCTTACCTCGGACAGGGGGATATGAGACCCAGTACTTC.